The rows below give T cell receptor beta chains drawn from one sample of a study of Graves' ophthalmopathy and Graves' hyperthyroidism. TCRdb analysed the multiplex PCR reads with MiXCR anew, one entry per CDR3 protein. This table holds almost 400,000 distinct CDR3 sequences, around 20% found once. The material sequenced was peripheral blood. The receptor set was obtained from a woman younger than 30 with Graves' ophthalmopathy. CDR3s include the opening cysteine and the closing phenylalanine or tryptophan. The order of the fields is V gene, D gene, J gene, clone size, CDR3 protein, CDR3 DNA. A D gene is named only where the DNA matches it firmly. Expanded clones are given a class, and other clones once, few, many or no size at all.

TRBV10-3,TRBD1,TRBJ1-1,many,CATGTVNTEAFF,TGTGCCACCGGGACAGTGAACACTGAAGCTTTCTTT
TRBV5-6,NA,TRBJ1-5,few,CASSPGVSGDQPQHF,TGTGCCAGCAGCCCAGGAGTTAGTGGGGATCAGCCCCAGCATTTT
TRBV28,NA,TRBJ1-3,many,CASSPSGELGNTIYF,TGTGCCAGCAGTCCCTCAGGGGAGCTTGGAAACACCATATATTTT
TRBV18,NA,TRBJ1-2,many,CASSPGPLGYGYTF,TGTGCCAGCTCTCCAGGGCCTCTAGGCTATGGCTACACCTTC
TRBV6-5,NA,TRBJ1-3,many,CASSSGSSSGNTIYF,TGTGCCAGCAGTTCAGGGTCTAGCTCTGGAAACACCATATATTTT
TRBV2,NA,TRBJ1-1,many,CASSEGGVDGEAFF,TGTGCCAGCAGTGAAGGAGGTGTGGACGGTGAAGCTTTCTTT
TRBV20-1,NA,TRBJ1-1,many,CSAFTGTEAFF,TGCAGTGCTTTTACAGGAACTGAAGCTTTCTTT
TRBV19,TRBD1,TRBJ1-1,few,CASSPGTGHAGTEAFF,TGTGCCAGTAGTCCCGGGACAGGCCATGCGGGAACTGAAGCTTTCTTT
TRBV30,NA,TRBJ1-5,many,CAWSDVGSNQPQHF,TGTGCCTGGAGTGATGTCGGTAGCAATCAGCCCCAGCATTTT
TRBV6-5,TRBD1,TRBJ1-5,many,CASSYGPVRGTGLLSNQPQHF,TGTGCCAGCAGTTACGGACCGGTTAGGGGGACAGGGCTTCTTAGCAATCAGCCCCAGCATTTT
TRBV30,TRBD1,TRBJ1-2,many,CAWSTTGGRYNYGYTF,TGTGCCTGGAGCACAACAGGGGGAAGGTATAACTATGGCTACACCTTC
TRBV12-3/TRBV12-4,TRBD2,TRBJ2-7,NA,CASSTGTSGTYEQYF,TGTGCCAGCAGTACTGGGACTAGCGGGACCTACGAGCAGTACTTC
TRBV27,TRBD2,TRBJ2-2,many,CASSLVAGRAPNTGELFF,TGTGCCAGCAGTTTAGTTGCCGGGAGGGCTCCAAACACCGGGGAGCTGTTTTTT
TRBV28,TRBD1,TRBJ2-7,many,CASRRTGWNEQYF,TGTGCCAGCAGGAGGACAGGGTGGAACGAGCAGTACTTC
TRBV6-6,TRBD1,TRBJ1-5,many,CASNLRQGAGNQPQHF,TGTGCCAGCAATCTCAGGCAGGGGGCTGGGAATCAGCCCCAGCATTTT
TRBV5-1,NA,TRBJ1-5,many,CASKRTGGEDQPQHF,TGCGCCAGCAAAAGGACGGGAGGGGAGGATCAGCCCCAGCATTTT
TRBV6-2/TRBV6-3,TRBD1,TRBJ1-2,NA,CASSFLGQGPGYTF,TGTGCCAGCAGTTTCCTCGGACAGGGCCCAGGCTACACCTTC
TRBV19,NA,TRBJ2-6,many,CASRGHAPGANVLTF,TGTGCCAGTAGGGGACACGCACCTGGGGCCAACGTCCTGACTTTC
TRBV6-2/TRBV6-3,NA,TRBJ2-7,many,CASSYSVDRSSYEQYF,TGTGCCAGCAGTTACTCAGTCGATCGGAGCTCCTACGAGCAGTACTTC
TRBV12-3/TRBV12-4,NA,TRBJ1-2,many,CASSLRDQGYGYTF,TGTGCCAGCAGTTTAAGGGATCAGGGCTATGGCTACACCTTC
TRBV19,NA,TRBJ1-1,NA,CASTSGQVTEAFF,TGTGCCAGTACTTCAGGGCAGGTCACTGAAGCTTTCTTT
TRBV10-3,TRBD1,TRBJ1-1,many,CAISILLGQVATAEAFF,TGTGCCATCAGCATTCTTCTCGGACAGGTGGCGACCGCTGAAGCTTTCTTT
TRBV20-1,TRBD1,TRBJ1-5,NA,CSARDYGTGRNQPQHF,TGCAGTGCTAGAGATTACGGGACAGGGCGGAATCAGCCCCAGCATTTT
TRBV7-9,NA,TRBJ1-1,many,CASSLPGSAEAFF,TGTGCCAGCAGCTTACCGGGGTCCGCTGAAGCTTTCTTT
TRBV28,NA,TRBJ2-5,many,CAISTGIQETQYF,TGTGCCATAAGCACGGGGATCCAAGAGACCCAGTACTTC
TRBV6-2/TRBV6-3,NA,TRBJ1-1,NA,CASRTAGASTEAFF,TGTGCCAGCAGAACCGCAGGGGCCTCCACTGAAGCTTTCTTT
TRBV29-1,NA,TRBJ1-2,many,CSVSSRGSVNYGYTF,TGCAGCGTCTCCTCGAGGGGGTCGGTAAACTATGGCTACACCTTC
TRBV28,NA,TRBJ2-2,many,CASSLWEGDDPRGGELFF,TGTGCCAGCAGTTTATGGGAGGGAGACGACCCCAGAGGGGGGGAGCTGTTTTTT